This passage covers 32 T cell receptor beta chains from one sample sequenced in a study of blood T cells in healthy people across ages. A second PCR of 7 to 11 cycles used a sample-barcoded 5' primer and a J-beta primer mix. One entry per CDR3 protein results from TCRdb running MiXCR on the 5' RACE reads. The table includes 700,000 to 800,000 distinct CDR3 sequences, approximately 39% detected once. Sequencing was done on a sample of blood. The source is a woman aged 60-75 years in good health.

V usage is TRBV28 and J usage is TRBJ2-3; 10 nucleotides agree with TRBD2. Germline V gives CDR1 MDHEN, CDR2 SYDVKM. This CDR3 region has 15 residues. V lost 6 bases, J lost 5 bases, and 8 bases stayed unmatched. The CDR3 protein is CASSLLAGAEDTQYF. In DNA, the CDR3 is TGTGCCAGCAGCCTCCTAGCGGGAGCGGAAGATACGCAGTATTTT.

The chain combines TRBV5-1 with TRBJ2-3; a weak D match, TRBD1 (5 bases). CDR1 and CDR2 (germline): SGHRS, YFSETQ. Trimming cost V 2 bases and J 0 bases, with 10 bases left between them. This CDR3 contains 15 residues. The CDR3 nucleotides are TGCGCCAGCAGCTTTGTGGCAGGGAGCACAGATACGCAGTATTTT. Protein product: CASSFVAGSTDTQYF.

This clonotype showed up just a few times. The chain has TRBV20-1 and TRBJ2-1; 9 nucleotides agree with TRBD2. V lost 2 bases to trimming and J lost 0 bases; unmatched junction nucleotides: 2. The germline V gene encodes CDR1 DFQATT and CDR2 SNEGSKA (reference sequence). The CDR3 is 15 residues long. CDR3: CSARRTSDSYNEQFF. The CDR3 DNA sequence: TGCAGTGCTAGAAGGACTAGCGACTCCTACAATGAGCAGTTCTTC.

This clonotype appeared a few times. V gene TRBV21-1 combines with J gene TRBJ2-7; TRBD1 is taken as the D call from the table, unchecked against the DNA. TRBV21-1 has pseudogene status. The CDR3 sequence is 14 residues long. The CDR3 DNA reads as TGTGCCAGCAGCAAACAGGGGCTTGGTAGCGAGCAGTACTTC. Protein product: CASSKQGLGSEQYF.

The CDR3 loop is CAISEEGTGNFETQYF. CDR3 sequence (DNA): TGTGCCATCAGTGAGGAAGGGACAGGGAACTTCGAGACCCAGTACTTC. V is TRBV10-3 and J is TRBJ2-5; 9 bases align to TRBD1. Germline loops: CDR1 ENHRY, CDR2 SYGVKD. V gave up 2 bases and J gave up 5 bases; unmatched junction bases: 9. The CDR3 sequence is 16 residues long.

V is TRBV20-1 and J is TRBJ2-5, with TRBD2 matching over 8 bases. The J call could be wrong; TRBJ2-7 is a better fit for the DNA end. Per germline, CDR1 DFQATT and CDR2 SNEGSKA (reference sequence). CDR3 length: 15 amino acids. The CDR3 region is CSARAYSGTTYEQYF. CDR3 DNA sequence: TGCAGTGCTAGAGCCTATAGCGGGACAACCTACGAGCAGTACTTC.

This clonotype was seen a few times. One end of the junction is discordant with germline, which a read error may explain. The chain is built from TRBV4-2 and TRBJ2-3; D is possibly TRBD1 (5 bases). From germline, CDR1 is LGHNA and CDR2 YNFKEQ. The CDR3 runs to 15 residues. In DNA form, the CDR3 reads TGTGCCGGCAGCCAAGCCTGGACACTCACAGATACGCAGTATTTT. As protein: CAGSQAWTLTDTQYF.

Details on this clonotype: At one of its ends the junction is not consistent with the germline gene, which may arise from a read error. This chain connects TRBV2 to TRBJ2-1, with a tentative D call TRBD2 (7 bases). CDR3 length equals 18 residues. The germline CDR1 and CDR2 sequences are SNHLY and FYNNEI. CDR3: CVSSEVGGGGRYQETQFF. CDR3 DNA sequence: TGTGTCAGCAGTGAAGTAGGGGGGGGAGGGAGGTACCAAGAGACCCAGTTCTTC.

This clonotype was picked up one time. The genes are TRBV9 and TRBJ1-1; the match to TRBD1 covers 9 bases. V lost 0 bases, J lost 0 bases, and 3 bases stayed unmatched. Germline V lookup: CDR1 SGDLS, CDR2 YYNGEE. This CDR3 comprises 16 residues. The CDR3 loop is CASSVEDRGLNTEAFF. CDR3 DNA: TGTGCCAGCAGCGTAGAGGACAGGGGACTGAACACTGAAGCTTTCTTT.

This clonotype was detected only a few times. The chain uses TRBV29-1 and TRBJ1-1; D not certain. In germline, CDR1 is SQVTM, CDR2 ANQGSEA. This CDR3 is built from 14 residues. V lost 6 bases to trimming and J lost 7 bases, with 21 bases between them. The CDR3 is CSVRRQTKSDEAFF. The CDR3 coding sequence is TGCAGCGTGAGACGGCAGACAAAATCGGATGAAGCTTTCTTT.

This clonotype showed up just a few times. V is TRBV2 and J is TRBJ1-2, with D perhaps TRBD1 (6 bases). This CDR3 is 14 amino acids long. Trimming removed 6 bases at V and 2 bases at J, with 13 bases between. Looked up from germline, CDR1 is SNHLY and CDR2 is FYNNEI. DNA for the CDR3: TGTGCCAGCAGGGGGGACATCCCGAACTATGGCTACACCTTC. It yields the protein CASRGDIPNYGYTF.

On this clonotype: At one end the junction does not follow the germline gene, possibly because of a read error. The CDR3 spells CVSSGGTGTYNEQFF. The CDR3 nucleotides are TGTGTCAGCAGTGGAGGGACAGGGACTTACAATGAGCAGTTCTTC. The chain couples TRBV2 to TRBJ2-1, with TRBD1 matching 9 bases. The CDR3 runs to 15 residues. CDR1 is SNHLY, CDR2 FYNNEI, per germline. The whole variable domain, remainder taken from reference TRBV2 and TRBJ2-1, is EPEVTQTPSHQVTQMGQEVILRCVPISNHLYFYWYRQILGQKVEFLVSFYNNEISEKSEIFDDQFSVERPDGSNFTLKIRSTKLEDSAMYFCVSSGGTGTYNEQFFGPGTRLTVL.

The chain carries TRBV15 and TRBJ2-5; 8 positions agree with TRBD2. The V gene end was trimmed by 8 bases and the J gene end by 2 bases; junction bases not matched to a gene: 10. Per germline, CDR1 LNHNV and CDR2 YYDKDF (reference sequence). The CDR3 runs 15 residues. This CDR3 is CATRPGGDEQETQYF. CDR3 nucleotides: TGTGCCACCCGCCCGGGAGGGGATGAGCAAGAGACCCAGTACTTC. Full variable domain (outside the CDR3, taken from reference TRBV15 and TRBJ2-5): DAMVIQNPRYQVTQFGKPVTLSCSQTLNHNVMYWYQQKSSQAPKLLFHYYDKDFNNEADTPDNFQSRRPNTSFCFLDIRSPGLGDTAMYLCATRPGGDEQETQYFGPGTRLLVL.

A few counts support this clonotype. V is TRBV20-1 and J is TRBJ1-5; no reliable D call. Trimming took off 1 base at V and 0 bases at J, with 7 bases between the two ends. Per the germline V gene, CDR1 is DFQATT and CDR2 is SNEGSKA (reference sequence). CDR3 length equals 14 residues. The CDR3 DNA reads TGCAGTGCTAGAGTAGACACTAGCAATCAGCCCCAGCATTTT. Its protein product is CSARVDTSNQPQHF.

This clonotype was counted ten times or more. The genes are TRBV6-2 or TRBV6-3 and TRBJ2-3; 10 nucleotides agree with TRBD2. Trimming removed 7 bases from V and 0 bases from J; junction bases left unmatched: 10. The germline V gene encodes CDR1 MNHEY and CDR2 SVGEGT. CDR3 size: 17 residues. In nucleotides, the CDR3 is TGTGCCAGCAAGGAGGGACTAGCGCGACGTAGCACAGATACGCAGTATTTT. Translated: CASKEGLARRSTDTQYF.

For this clonotype: This may come from a read error, since a much larger clone is one base off. CDR3 in amino acids: CVSSPQEGIQETQYF. The CDR3 DNA reads TGTGTCAGCAGTCCCCAAGAAGGGATCCAAGAGACCCAGTACTTC. The chain carries TRBV7-9 and TRBJ2-5; D unclear. Germline CDR1 is SEHNR and CDR2 is FQNEAQ (reference sequence). This CDR3 has 15 residues.

The chain recombines TRBV7-9 with TRBJ1-5, with 10 positions matching TRBD1. In germline, CDR1 is SEHNR, CDR2 FQNEAQ (reference sequence). This CDR3 has 15 amino acids. The ends lost 5 bases at V and 4 bases at J; junction bases unmatched: 5. The CDR3 reads CASSADRGLNQPQHF. Here the CDR3 DNA reads TGTGCCAGCAGCGCAGACAGGGGGCTGAATCAGCCCCAGCATTTT. Using reference TRBV7-9 and TRBJ1-5 for the parts outside the CDR3, the full variable domain is DTGVSQNPRHKITKRGQNVTFRCDPISEHNRLYWYRQTLGQGPEFLTYFQNEAQLEKSRLLSDRFSAERPKGSFSTLEIQRTEQGDSAMYLCASSADRGLNQPQHFGDGTRLSIL.

This clonotype occurred once. The CDR3 DNA reads as TGCAGTGCTAGAGATCCCGTAGCGGGGGAGCAAGAGACCCAGTACTTC. As protein: CSARDPVAGEQETQYF. The V gene is TRBV20-1, the J gene TRBJ2-5; 9 positions agree with TRBD2. The length of the CDR3 is 16 residues. The germline V gene has CDR1 DFQATT and CDR2 SNEGSKA (reference sequence). Trimming cost V 0 bases and J 2 bases; bases outside gene matches: 7.

This clonotype was detected only a few times. The V and J genes are TRBV12-3 or TRBV12-4 and TRBJ1-4, with D possibly being TRBD1 (5 bases). Trimming took 1 base from V and 8 from J, leaving 11 bases between them. This CDR3 comprises 14 residues. This chain's CDR3 is CASSLERGGEKLFF. Here the CDR3 DNA reads TGTGCCAGCAGTTTAGAAAGGGGAGGAGAAAAACTGTTTTTT.

V usage is TRBV3-1 and J usage is TRBJ2-1; D gene unclear. Germline V gene sequence: CDR1 LGHDT, CDR2 YNNKEL (reference sequence). This CDR3 contains 14 residues. The V end lost 8 bases, the J end lost 0 bases, and 11 bases lay between the germline ends. CDR3 sequence (DNA): TGTGCCAGCGGGTGGCTAAGCTCCTACAATGAGCAGTTCTTC. It codes for CASGWLSSYNEQFF.

This chain links TRBV4-3 with TRBJ2-1, with a possible D match to TRBD1 (6 bases). The CDR3 is 15 residues long. Germline V lookup: CDR1 LGHNA, CDR2 YSLEER. Trimming took off 1 base at V and 2 bases at J, with 9 bases between the two ends. CDR3: CASSQGQATYNEQFF. The CDR3 nucleotides are TGCGCCAGCAGCCAAGGACAGGCAACCTACAATGAGCAGTTCTTC.

In regard to this clonotype: An end of the junction does not agree with germline; a read error may underlie this. This chain connects TRBV29-1 to TRBJ1-4; no reliable D call. The germline V gene has CDR1 SQVTM and CDR2 ANQGSEA. The CDR3 covers 12 residues. The CDR3 DNA follows: TGCAGCGGGATGTGGACGGTTGAAATACTGTTTTTT. This sequence encodes CSGMWTVEILFF.

The gene calls are TRBV28 and TRBJ2-7; a weak D match, TRBD1 (7 bases). Germline values: CDR1 MDHEN, CDR2 SYDVKM. Trimming pared 3 bases from V and 4 bases from J, leaving 19 bases between. The CDR3 covers 16 residues. For the CDR3, the DNA is TGTGCCAGCAGTTTCCGGACAGGCGGGACCGTTTACGAGCAGTACTTC. Amino acids: CASSFRTGGTVYEQYF.

The chain has TRBV2 and TRBJ2-1; 10 nucleotides line up with TRBD2. This CDR3 is built from 12 residues. V shed 5 bases, J shed 9 bases, and the junction held 1 base outside the gene matches. The V gene's germline CDR1 is SNHLY and CDR2 FYNNEI. The CDR3 loop reads CASSWTSGEQFF. DNA of the CDR3: TGTGCCAGCAGTTGGACTAGCGGTGAGCAGTTCTTC.

The J gene is TRBJ2-2, the V gene TRBV6-1; no reliable D call. The CDR3 extends over 11 amino acids. V lost 8 bases to trimming and J lost 5 bases, with 6 bases between them. Germline CDR1 MNHNS, CDR2 SASEGT. The CDR3 protein is CASVRTGELFF. The DNA of the CDR3 is TGTGCCAGCGTCCGGACCGGGGAGCTGTTTTTT.

This clonotype was picked up a small number of times. The chain recombines TRBV5-1 with TRBJ1-1, with D unclear. V was clipped by 7 bases and J by 0 bases, with 10 bases between them. Germline V gene sequence: CDR1 SGHRS, CDR2 YFSETQ. The CDR3 runs 13 residues. CDR3 nucleotide sequence: TGCGCCAGCGGGGAAACTCTGAACACTGAAGCTTTCTTT. Its protein is CASGETLNTEAFF.

The CDR3 spells CASSLASGSGANVLTF. The CDR3 region has the DNA TGTGCCAGCAGCTTAGCGTCAGGGTCTGGGGCCAACGTCCTGACTTTC. The chain joins TRBV7-9 to TRBJ2-6, with a weak D call TRBD1 (5 bases). The CDR3 covers 16 residues. V lost 0 bases to trimming and J lost 1 base, with 7 bases between them. Germline CDR1 SEHNR, CDR2 FQNEAQ (reference sequence).

This clonotype was recorded a few times. This chain uses TRBV12-3 or TRBV12-4 with TRBJ2-7; D might be TRBD2 (6 bases). V lost 8 bases to trimming and J lost 2 bases, with 16 bases between them. The CDR3 length is 14 residues. Written as DNA, the CDR3 is TGTGCCAGCTGCCCGGGAGCCGCCCCCTACGAGCAGTACTTC. Its translation: CASCPGAAPYEQYF.

There are a few counts of this clonotype. V and J are TRBV7-2 and TRBJ2-1; tentative D call: TRBD2 (6 bases). CDR1 is SGHTA and CDR2 is FQGNSA in the germline V gene. The CDR3 is 16 residues long. With 1 base removed from V and 4 bases from J, the gap between germline ends came to 14 bases. CDR3 nucleotide sequence: TGTGCCAGCAGCTTAGTTGGCGGGGTGGGATACAATGAGCAGTTCTTC. Translated, it gives CASSLVGGVGYNEQFF.

The chain joins TRBV12-3 or TRBV12-4 to TRBJ1-5, with 8 bases that match TRBD1. J was trimmed by 2 bases and V by 3 bases; bases with no gene match: 3. There are 15 residues in the CDR3. This CDR3 is CASSLDRAGNQPQHF. The DNA for the CDR3 is TGTGCCAGCAGTTTGGACAGGGCTGGCAATCAGCCCCAGCATTTT.

The V call is TRBV21-1, the J call TRBJ1-2; TRBD1 is the table's D call, not checked against the DNA. TRBV21-1 is noted as a pseudogene. The CDR3 totals 17 residues. The CDR3 here is CASSKESPGVSVYGYTF. In DNA form, the CDR3 reads TGTGCCAGCAGCAAAGAATCACCGGGGGTAAGCGTCTATGGCTACACCTTC.

V gene TRBV4-1 combines with J gene TRBJ2-5; D tentatively fits TRBD1 or TRBD2 (5 bases each). V was clipped by 5 bases and J by 7 bases, with 23 bases between them. Germline V gene data show CDR1 as MGHRA and CDR2 as YSYEKL. This CDR3 spans 16 amino acids. CDR3 in amino acids: CASSEAGDRNQGTQYF. The CDR3 DNA is TGCGCCAGCAGCGAGGCTGGGGACCGCAATCAGGGGACCCAGTACTTC.